The sequence of this TCR beta chain was determined in a study of Graves' ophthalmopathy and Graves' hyperthyroidism. For the study at large: Sampling took place at initial diagnosis, with peripheral blood obtained before any treatment. General study points: Stable hyperthyroidism and ophthalmopathy were told apart by a 13-signature model, which achieved less than 90% sensitivity and roughly 80% specificity.

CDR1 is MGHDK, CDR2 SYGVNS, per germline. The CDR3 consists of 16 residues. Amplifying from RNA transcripts, the study obtained TCR beta CDR3 regions. RT-PCR with HTBI primers came first, then second-round multiplex PCR. TCRdb recomputed calls from the multiplex PCR reads with MiXCR, one row per CDR3 protein. Of about 410,000 distinct CDR3 sequences listed, 15% to 20% are singletons. The table lists this clonotype with many counts. Its antigen is undetermined. One junction end does not reproduce the germline sequence, and a read error may be involved. Other autoimmune diseases, uncontrolled infections, pregnancy or lactation ruled patients out of participation. Thyroid ultrasound, orbital computed tomography, TRAb, serum thyroxine and clinical symptoms formed the basis of diagnosis.

Material: peripheral blood. The sequence was obtained from a young woman with Graves' ophthalmopathy. This chain joins TRBV25-1 and TRBJ1-1; the D is unclear. The DNA of the CDR3 is TGTGCCAGCAGTGAGAGACGAAAAGGAATGAACACTGAAGCCTTCTTT. This gives the protein CASSERRKGMNTEAFF.